This TCR beta chain was identified during a study of post-analysis software for immune sequencing data (dated by TCRdb to about 2015). With respect to the entire study: Relapsing-remitting, secondary progressive and progressive-relapsing multiple sclerosis were recorded as disease courses, and subtype annotation was lacking for some patients. A subset of samples was prepared in parallel using single-end sample barcoding, then pooled and co-amplified after Illumina adapter ligation. The patient repertoires were compared against around 11 previously published healthy control repertoires obtained from donors aged roughly 6 to 28 years. Broader findings and caveats from the paper: Multiple sclerosis patients had significantly lower normalized Chao1 diversity than controls, a result that suggests substantial peripheral T-cell clonal expansion. When samples were clustered directly using the F measure, samples prepared in the same batch co-clustered strongly, which prompted a batch-effect correction. The control group was slightly older than the multiple sclerosis patient group. A handful of TRBV segments, including TRBV5-6, TRBV5-1 and TRBV20-1, were significantly more frequent in patients than controls.

With respect to this clonotype: What antigen it recognizes has not been identified. Nothing much larger sits one base from this clone, and base qualities are not available.

The CDR3 contains 16 residues, cysteine and phenylalanine counted. The retained sequence is limited to the CDR3, 48 bases, with the frame set at the first base. A distance of 21 bases separates the germline ends of V and J, which lose 4 bases and 7 bases respectively. The germline V gene encodes CDR1 SEHNR and CDR2 FQNEAQ (reference sequence). To prepare the library, PCR was applied. Sequencing relied on an Illumina HiSeq 2500. Unique molecular identifiers were incorporated into TCR beta cDNA libraries to reduce PCR and sequencing biases. About 500,000 cDNA molecules were obtained for every 1 to 10 million input T cells, so each molecule roughly corresponded to one T cell. Patient libraries were prepared and sequenced with the same protocol used for the earlier healthy control dataset. Samples belonging to the same batch were prepared together, multiplexed and sequenced on a shared HiSeq lane. The original methods were these. MIGEC handled the raw barcoded reads, throwing out single-read molecular identifier groups before consensus assembly and CDR3 extraction. VDJtools was used for post-analysis of the clonotype tables, and diversity was normalized by down-sampling every dataset to the size of the smallest sample. In repertoire overlap clustering, CDR3 amino acid sequences, but not nucleotide sequences, were matched to correct batch-related cross-sample contamination. TCRdb cleaned the public reads at Q25 with fastp, built clones with MiXCR and kept in-frame beta chains. Rows are combined by CDR3 protein, so each entry shows the most common genes and DNA. The V and J calls shown here were made by TCRdb, not taken from the authors' results. Across this sample there are some 800,000 distinct CDR3 sequences, with under 60% seen only once. Roughly 4.5% of the sample lies in the top ten.

To demonstrate the VDJtools post-analysis software, the study profiled TCR beta repertoires from the peripheral blood of about 13 young patients with multiple sclerosis. The multiple sclerosis patients were children and adolescents ranging in age from 6 to 15 years. The source material was blood. The chain couples TRBV7-9 to TRBJ2-3; the D gene could be TRBD1 or TRBD2, each one agreeing over 5 bases. This receptor was taken from a girl aged 10-17 years with multiple sclerosis. The CDR3 region reads CASSSFFGTDPNTQYF. The bases read TGTGCCAGCAGCTCCTTCTTTGGGACCGATCCTAATACGCAGTATTTT. Full variable domain (CDR3 extended with the reference TRBV7-9 and TRBJ2-3 proteins): DTGVSQNPRHKITKRGQNVTFRCDPISEHNRLYWYRQTLGQGPEFLTYFQNEAQLEKSRLLSDRFSAERPKGSFSTLEIQRTEQGDSAMYLCASSSFFGTDPNTQYFGPGTRLTVL.